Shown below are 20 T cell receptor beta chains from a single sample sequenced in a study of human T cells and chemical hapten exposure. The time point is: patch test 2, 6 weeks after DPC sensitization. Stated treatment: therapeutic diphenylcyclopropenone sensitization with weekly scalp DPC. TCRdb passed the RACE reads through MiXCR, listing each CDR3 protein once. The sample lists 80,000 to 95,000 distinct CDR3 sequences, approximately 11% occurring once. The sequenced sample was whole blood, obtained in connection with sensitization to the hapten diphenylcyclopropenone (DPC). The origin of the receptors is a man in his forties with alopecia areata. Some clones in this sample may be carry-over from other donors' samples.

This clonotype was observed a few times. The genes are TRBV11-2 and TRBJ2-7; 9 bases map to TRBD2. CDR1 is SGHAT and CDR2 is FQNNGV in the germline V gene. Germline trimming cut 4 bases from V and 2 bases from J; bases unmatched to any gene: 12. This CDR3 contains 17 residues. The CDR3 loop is CASSSLRGGGRPYEQYF. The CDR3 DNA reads TGTGCCAGCAGCTCCCTGCGGGGGGGCGGGAGGCCCTACGAGCAGTACTTC.

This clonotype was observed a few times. The CDR3 reads CAISESQASSYEQYF. CDR3 sequence (DNA): TGTGCCATCAGTGAGTCGCAGGCGAGCTCCTACGAGCAGTACTTC. The chain uses TRBV10-3 and TRBJ2-7, with D hard to call. Trimming took off 0 bases at V and 0 bases at J, with 9 bases between the two ends. Germline-derived CDR1 and CDR2 are ENHRY and SYGVKD. The CDR3 is made up of 15 amino acids.

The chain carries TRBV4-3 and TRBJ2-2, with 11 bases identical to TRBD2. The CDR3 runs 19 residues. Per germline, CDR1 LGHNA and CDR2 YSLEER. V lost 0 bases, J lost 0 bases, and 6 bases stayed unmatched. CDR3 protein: CASSQEWLGLAANTGELFF. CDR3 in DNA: TGCGCCAGCAGCCAAGAATGGCTGGGACTAGCGGCGAACACCGGGGAGCTGTTTTTT.

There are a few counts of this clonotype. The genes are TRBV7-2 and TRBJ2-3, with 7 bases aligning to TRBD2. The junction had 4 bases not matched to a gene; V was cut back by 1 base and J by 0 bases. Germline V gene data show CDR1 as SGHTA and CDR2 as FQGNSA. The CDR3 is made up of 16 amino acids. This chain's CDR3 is CASSLDSGGSTDTQYF. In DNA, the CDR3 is TGTGCCAGCAGCTTAGATTCGGGGGGTAGCACAGATACGCAGTATTTT.

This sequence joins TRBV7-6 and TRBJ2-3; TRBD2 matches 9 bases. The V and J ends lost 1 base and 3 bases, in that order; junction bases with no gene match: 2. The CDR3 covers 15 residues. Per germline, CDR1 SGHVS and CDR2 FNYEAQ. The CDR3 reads CASSLGLAETDTQYF. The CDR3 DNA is TGTGCCAGCAGCTTAGGACTAGCGGAAACAGATACGCAGTATTTT. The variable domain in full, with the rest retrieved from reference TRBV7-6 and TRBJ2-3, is GAGVSQSPRYKVTKRGQDVALRCDPISGHVSLYWYRQALGQGPEFLTYFNYEAQQDKSGLPNDRFSAERPEGSISTLTIQRTEQRDSAMYRCASSLGLAETDTQYFGPGTRLTVL.

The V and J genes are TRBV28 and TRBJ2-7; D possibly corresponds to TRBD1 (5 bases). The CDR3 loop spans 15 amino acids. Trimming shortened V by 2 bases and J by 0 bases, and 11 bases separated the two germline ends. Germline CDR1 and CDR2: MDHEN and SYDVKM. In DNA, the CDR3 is TGTGCCAGCAGTTTAGGTGGGGCCAGCTCCTACGAGCAGTACGTC. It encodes CASSLGGASSYEQYV.

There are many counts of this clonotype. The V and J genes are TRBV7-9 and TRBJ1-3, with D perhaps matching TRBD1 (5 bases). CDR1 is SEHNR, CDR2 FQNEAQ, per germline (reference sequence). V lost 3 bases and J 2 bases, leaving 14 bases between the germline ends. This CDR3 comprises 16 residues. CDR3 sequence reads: CASSFNVPGPGNTIYF. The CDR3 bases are TGTGCCAGCAGCTTTAACGTGCCGGGGCCTGGAAACACCATATATTTT.

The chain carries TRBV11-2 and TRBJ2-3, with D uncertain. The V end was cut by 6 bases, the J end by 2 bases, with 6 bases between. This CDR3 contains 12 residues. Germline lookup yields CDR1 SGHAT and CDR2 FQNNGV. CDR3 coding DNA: TGTGCCAGCAGTTACAACACAGATACGCAGTATTTT. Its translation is CASSYNTDTQYF. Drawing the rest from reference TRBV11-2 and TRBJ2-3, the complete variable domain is EAGVAQSPRYKIIEKRQSVAFWCNPISGHATLYWYQQILGQGPKLLIQFQNNGVVDDSQLPKDRFSAERLKGVDSTLKIQPAKLEDSAVYLCASSYNTDTQYFGPGTRLTVL.

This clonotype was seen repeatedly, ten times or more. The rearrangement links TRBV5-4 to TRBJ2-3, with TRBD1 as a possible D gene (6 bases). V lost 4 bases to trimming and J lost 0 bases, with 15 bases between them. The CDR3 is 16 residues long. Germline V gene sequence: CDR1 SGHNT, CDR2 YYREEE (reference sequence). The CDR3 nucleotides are TGTGCCAGCAGCCTCCGGGACAACCCTAGCACAGATACGCAGTATTTT. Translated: CASSLRDNPSTDTQYF.

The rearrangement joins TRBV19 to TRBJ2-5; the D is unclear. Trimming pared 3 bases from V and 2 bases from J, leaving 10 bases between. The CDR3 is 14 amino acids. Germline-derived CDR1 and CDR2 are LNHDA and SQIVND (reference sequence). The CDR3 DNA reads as TGTGCCAGTAGTATTGGCACTCGTCAAGAGACCCAGTACTTC. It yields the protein CASSIGTRQETQYF.

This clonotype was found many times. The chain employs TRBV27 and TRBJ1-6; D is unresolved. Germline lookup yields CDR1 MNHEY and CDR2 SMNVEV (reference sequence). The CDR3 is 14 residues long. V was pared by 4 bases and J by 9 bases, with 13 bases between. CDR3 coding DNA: TGTGCCAGCAGTTCGACACATGTTGGTTCACCCCTCCACTTT. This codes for CASSSTHVGSPLHF.

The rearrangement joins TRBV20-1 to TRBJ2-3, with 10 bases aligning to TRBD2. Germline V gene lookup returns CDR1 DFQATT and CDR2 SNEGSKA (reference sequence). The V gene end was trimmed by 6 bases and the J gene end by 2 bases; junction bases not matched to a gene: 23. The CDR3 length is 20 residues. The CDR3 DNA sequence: TGCAGTGCCCCCGGGACTAGCGACCGGAGATTCTCCTCCTTCACAGATACGCAGTATTTT. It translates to CSAPGTSDRRFSSFTDTQYF.

CDR3 nucleotide sequence: TGTGCCAGCAGCGTAGGGCAGGGACCTAACGTC. Its protein product is CASSVGQGPNV. The chain couples TRBV9 to TRBJ2-7; possibly TRBD1 or TRBD2 for D (5 bases each). Looked up from germline, CDR1 is SGDLS and CDR2 is YYNGEE. CDR3 length equals 11 residues.

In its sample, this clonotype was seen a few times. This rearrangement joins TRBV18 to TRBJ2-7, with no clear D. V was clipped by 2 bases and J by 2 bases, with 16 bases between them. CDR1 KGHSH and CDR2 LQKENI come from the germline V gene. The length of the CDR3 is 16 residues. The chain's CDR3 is CASSPGPASPTYEQYV. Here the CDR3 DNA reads TGTGCCAGCTCACCAGGGCCAGCCTCTCCTACCTACGAGCAGTACGTC.

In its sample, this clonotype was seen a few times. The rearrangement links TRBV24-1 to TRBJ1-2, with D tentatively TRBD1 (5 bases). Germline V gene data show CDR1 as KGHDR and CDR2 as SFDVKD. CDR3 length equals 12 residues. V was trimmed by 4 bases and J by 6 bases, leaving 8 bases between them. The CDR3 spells CATSERDDGYTF. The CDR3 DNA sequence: TGTGCCACCAGTGAACGGGACGATGGCTACACCTTC.

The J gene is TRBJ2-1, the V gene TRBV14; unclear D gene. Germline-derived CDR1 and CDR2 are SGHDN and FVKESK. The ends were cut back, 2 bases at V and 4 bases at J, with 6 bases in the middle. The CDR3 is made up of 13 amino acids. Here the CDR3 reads CASSQSEYNEQFF. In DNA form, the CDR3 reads TGTGCCAGCAGCCAATCCGAATACAATGAGCAGTTCTTC.

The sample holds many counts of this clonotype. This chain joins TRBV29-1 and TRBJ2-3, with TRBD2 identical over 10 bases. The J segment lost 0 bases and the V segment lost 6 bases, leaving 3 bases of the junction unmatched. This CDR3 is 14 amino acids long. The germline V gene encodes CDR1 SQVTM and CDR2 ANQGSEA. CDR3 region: CSVPTSGSTDTQYF. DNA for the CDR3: TGCAGCGTCCCGACTAGCGGGAGCACAGATACGCAGTATTTT.

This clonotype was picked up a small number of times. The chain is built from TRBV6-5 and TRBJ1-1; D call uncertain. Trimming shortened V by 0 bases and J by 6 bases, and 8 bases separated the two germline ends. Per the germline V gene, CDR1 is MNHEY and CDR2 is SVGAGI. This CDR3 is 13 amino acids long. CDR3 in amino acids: CASSYSRFSEAFF. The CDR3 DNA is TGTGCCAGCAGTTACTCTCGGTTTTCTGAAGCTTTCTTT.

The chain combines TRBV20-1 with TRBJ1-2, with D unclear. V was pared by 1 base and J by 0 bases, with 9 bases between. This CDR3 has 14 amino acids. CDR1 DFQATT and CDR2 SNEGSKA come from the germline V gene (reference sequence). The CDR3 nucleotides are TGCAGTGCTAGAGTATCAGGAACTAACTATGGCTACACCTTC. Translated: CSARVSGTNYGYTF.

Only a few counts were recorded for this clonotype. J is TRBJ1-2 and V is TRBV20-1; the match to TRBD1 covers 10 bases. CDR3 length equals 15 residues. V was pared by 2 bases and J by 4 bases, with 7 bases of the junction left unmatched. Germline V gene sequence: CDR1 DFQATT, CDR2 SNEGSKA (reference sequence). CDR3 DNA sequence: TGCAGTGCTAGATTGGGGACAGGGGACACCTATGGCTACACCTTC. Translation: CSARLGTGDTYGYTF.